This T cell receptor beta chain was profiled in a study of blood T cell repertoires in COVID-19. In the study overall: The origin of the acute and convalescent COVID-19 samples was the United States, Italy and Spain. From T cells, B-cell-depleted T cells, or PBMCs came the material, which was cDNA or gDNA.

In the original analysis: Estimation of nucleated cell counts was performed using reference gene primer amplification. Using immunoSEQ multiplex PCR, the repertoire was profiled, and TCRdb retains in-frame clones only, with some absent. The DNA was the basis for D and trimming; V, J and clone size are from that table. The table has roughly 340,000 clones, 80% to 90% seen once. V dropped 3 bases and J dropped 0 bases, with 9 bases sitting between them. Germline V gene lookup returns CDR1 WNHNN and CDR2 SYGVQD (reference sequence). The CDR3 totals 16 residues. Seattle participants joined during active infection and were tracked over time.

The V gene is TRBV10-1, the J gene TRBJ2-6, with D perhaps TRBD1 (6 bases). The sample consisted of peripheral blood. This TCR was sampled from a woman between 45 and 60 years old with COVID-19, enrolled during active disease. The CDR3 DNA reads as TGCGCCAGCAGTGAAGGGGGTTCCTCTGGGGCCAACGTCCTGACTTTC. Translation: CASSEGGSSGANVLTF.